This TCR beta chain was profiled in a study of prognosis after radiotherapy for stage I lung cancer (dated by TCRdb to the early 2020s). For the wider study: Between April 2018 and 2019, some 20 patients with stage I NSCLC were enrolled in Nanjing, China. Newly diagnosed primary stage I lung tumors were present in about 15 patients, and oligometastatic NSCLC after surgical resection of the primary tumor was present in about five patients. Every patient was deemed medically inoperable, about a dozen because of comorbidities and 7 because they refused surgery. Ages in the cohort of 10 to 15 men and more than 5 women ranged from about 50 to 85 years, with a median of 74. Squamous cell carcinoma histology was identified in more than 5 patients, and adenocarcinoma histology was identified in some 11 patients. Image-guided IMRT or VMAT was used to deliver SBRT in 3 to 5 fractions at a biologically effective dose of at least 100 Gy. No patient received concurrent therapy alongside SBRT. Four of the 19 patients developed distant metastases after SBRT, at a median of around 7 months; the other 15 showed no significant progression. Peripheral blood TCR beta repertoires were profiled in stage I NSCLC patients before and after stereotactic body radiotherapy, and the study then linked these repertoires to distant failure. A total of around 38 blood samples from 19 patients were sequenced, with one sample obtained before and one obtained after SBRT for each patient. The paper's findings and limits, for the study overall: Differences in TRBV and TRBJ usage frequencies by metastasis status were reportedly observed in two V genes at baseline and in roughly ten V and two J genes after SBRT. A decrease in unique TCR clone counts was observed after SBRT (median around 9,800 before versus around 6,200 after; Wilcoxon paired P=0.011). No adjustment for multiple comparisons was applied to any of the reported P values. The study was limited by its small cohort and short follow-up, and the findings require independent validation. No determination of tumor specificity was made for expanded TCR clones. Post-SBRT Shannon entropy and its change from baseline were lower in patients who developed distant metastases; baseline Shannon entropy was not associated with metastases.

Relative to germline, V is missing 2 bases and J is missing 3 bases, with 7 bases of the junction outside any gene match. Measured from the cysteine to the phenylalanine, the CDR3 is 15 residues long. The entry retains the CDR3 DNA only, 45 bases that are in frame from base 1. Taken from the germline V gene, the CDR1 and CDR2 loops are MDHEN and SYDVKM. Two rounds of multiplex PCR were used to amplify the TCR beta CDR3 region from genomic DNA. In the first round of PCR, primers specific to each TRBV and TRBJ gene were used, and the primer sequences are filed in Chinese patent CN105087789A. Universal primers were used in the second PCR round. The Roche High Pure PCR Template Preparation Kit was used to extract genomic DNA from frozen PBMCs. Libraries were sequenced paired-end with 151 bp reads on an Illumina HiSeq 3000. The source study handled its data this way. Raw reads lacking the multiplex PCR primer sequences were removed with CutAdapt. Using PEAR, the high-quality paired reads were merged into contigs. MiXCR assigned TRB V, D and J gene segments to each contig by aligning to reference sequences. CDR3 sequences were clustered by base quality and sequence similarity to remove sequencing errors. Shannon entropy, normalized by the natural log of the productive TCR sequence number, served as the measure of diversity. Clonality was computed as one minus the ratio of Shannon entropy to the natural log of the number of unique clonotypes. Progression-free survival cut-offs for repertoire metrics were chosen using the Youden index of ROC curves, with analyses run in R 3.5.3. TCRdb trimmed public reads at Q25 via fastp, called clones via MiXCR and kept in-frame beta chains. Rows merge per CDR3 protein into single entries with the most common DNA and genes. The V and J calls were determined by TCRdb, not by the authors. Recorded for this sample are roughly 30,000 distinct CDR3 sequences; 35% to 50% of them occurred a single time. The ten top clones hold around 29% of the sample.

Points on this clonotype: What antigen it recognizes has not been identified. The record has no base qualities; no much larger clone is one base away.

A history of other malignancies or of prior chemotherapy or radiotherapy was absent in all patients, and node-negative disease was shown on CT and PET/CT in all patients. At each of two time points, six milliliters of peripheral venous blood were collected into EDTA tubes. PBMCs were isolated by Ficoll-Paque Plus density-gradient centrifugation. Right after collection, samples were placed at -80 degrees C and kept there until analysis. The chain is encoded by TRBV28 joined to TRBJ2-7, with 7 bases aligning to TRBD2. This specimen consisted of PBMCs, obtained before or after stereotactic body radiation therapy (not recorded which). The clonotype was recovered from a donor over 45 with non-small cell lung cancer. The CDR3 is CASSLLWRENYEQYF. The DNA sequence is as follows: TGTGCCAGCAGTTTACTCTGGCGGGAGAACTACGAGCAGTACTTC. Extended through the reference TRBV28 and TRBJ2-7 proteins, this CDR3 yields the full variable domain: DVKVTQSSRYLVKRTGEKVFLECVQDMDHENMFWYRQDPGLGLRLIYFSYDVKMKEKGDIPEGYSVSREKKERFSLILESASTNQTSMYLCASSLLWRENYEQYFGPGTRLTVT.